The clone carrying this TCR beta chain has just a few counts. There are 14 residues in the CDR3. Per germline, CDR1 MGHDK and CDR2 SYGVNS. V was pared by 1 base and J by 4 bases, with 10 bases between. This entry belongs to a study of T-cell reconstitution after alpha-beta-depleted transplantation in children. TCRbeta library preparation incorporated unique molecular identifiers. TCRdb re-called the PCR reads with MiXCR, one entry per CDR3 protein. The sample lists roughly 300,000 distinct CDR3 sequences; almost 10% were seen once. The clonotype originates from a human donor who donated a stem cell graft to a child with SCID. The chain is built from TRBV25-1 and TRBJ2-5; D is possibly TRBD1 (6 bases). Sequenced material: PBMCs from the stem cell graft donor, taken from the stem cell graft. Here the CDR3 reads CASSEWGQGETQYF. The DNA for the CDR3 is TGTGCCAGCAGTGAATGGGGGCAGGGAGAGACCCAGTACTTC.